Reported below is one T cell receptor (beta chain). What it binds is unknown. With 9 bases removed from V and 7 bases from J, the gap between germline ends came to 25 bases. Looked up from germline, CDR1 is SGHTA and CDR2 is FQGNSA. This CDR3 has 15 residues. The source of the sample is a study of OX40 agonist ivuxolimab in advanced cancers. Study background: Antecedent anti-PD-1, anti-PD-L1 or anti-CTLA-4 therapy was permissible, with over 35% having received some. Three dose-escalation patients had partial responses: one with hepatocellular carcinoma and two with cutaneous melanoma. Study-wide points: Nonresponders included some who also had low normalized T-cell clonal expansion. Dose levels from 0.1 to 3.0 mg/kg saw CD4+ and CD8+ blood T cells expand clonally by week 6.

Produced via immunoSEQ multiplex PCR; TCRdb's table is partial and in-frame only. The sample consists of around 74,000 clones, around 92% of them appearing once. This sequence originates from an adult with an advanced solid tumor such as melanoma, head and neck, liver or kidney cancer. The sample was CD4+ or CD8+ T cells sorted from blood, taken in a trial of the OX40 agonist ivuxolimab. The chain links TRBV7-2 to TRBJ2-7, with D perhaps TRBD2 (5 bases). The CDR3 coding sequence is TGTGCCAGTAAAGCTTACCCGACCGCCCCGGGGGAGCAGTACTTC. It is translated as CASKAYPTAPGEQYF.